The next 18 T cell receptor beta chains were all read from a single sample in a study of CDR3 diversity in severe acne. Via MiXCR, TCRdb re-called the PCR reads, giving one row per CDR3 protein. The table lists 89,000 or so distinct CDR3 sequences, 45% to 55% of them singletons. The sequenced sample was blood. These receptors all come from a male donor in good health, serving as a control.

This clonotype has only one observation. The gene calls are TRBV19 and TRBJ1-6; TRBD1 might be the D (6 bases). Per the germline V gene, CDR1 is LNHDA and CDR2 is SQIVND (reference sequence). The CDR3 runs 13 residues. Between the trimmed V and J ends, which lost 7 bases and 7 bases, there was a span of 11 bases. The CDR3 loop reads CASKGQGNSPLHF. The CDR3 DNA reads TGTGCCAGTAAGGGGCAGGGGAATTCACCCCTCCACTTT.

This clonotype was seen a handful of times. The rearrangement uses TRBV11-3 and TRBJ1-1; TRBD1 matches at 9 bases. The J segment lost 1 base and the V segment lost 5 bases, leaving 11 bases of the junction unmatched. This CDR3 is 17 amino acids long. Per the germline V gene, CDR1 is SGHNT and CDR2 is YENEEA. CDR3 DNA sequence: TGTGCCAGCAGCCCCTCACTACAGGGGGCGGGGAACACTGAAGCTTTCTTT. Protein product: CASSPSLQGAGNTEAFF.

The chain recombines TRBV6-5 with TRBJ1-2, with 8 bases lining up with TRBD1. Germline CDR1 reads MNHEY; CDR2 reads SVGAGI. J was trimmed by 2 bases and V by 0 bases; bases with no gene match: 2. There are 15 residues in the CDR3. CDR3 amino acids: CASSYSDRENYGYTF. The CDR3 DNA sequence: TGTGCCAGCAGTTACTCGGACAGGGAAAACTATGGCTACACCTTC.

The chain uses TRBV20-1 and TRBJ2-7, with 14 bases matching TRBD2. The V segment lost 6 bases and the J segment 7 bases; nucleotides outside the gene matches: 14. The V gene's germline CDR1 is DFQATT and CDR2 SNEGSKA (reference sequence). The CDR3 contains 16 residues. The CDR3 nucleotides are TGCAGTGCCCATGGTCGACTAGCGGGAGGGCCGGGGGAGCAGTACTTC. This translates into CSAHGRLAGGPGEQYF.

This sequence joins TRBV7-9 and TRBJ2-6; no reliable D call. The CDR3 totals 13 residues. The germline V gene encodes CDR1 SEHNR and CDR2 FQNEAQ (reference sequence). Trimming took off 3 bases at V and 4 bases at J, with 4 bases between the two ends. CDR3 loop: CASSLGGANVLTF. CDR3 nucleotides: TGTGCCAGCAGCTTGGGGGGGGCCAACGTCCTGACTTTC.

This clonotype came up many times. The genes are TRBV18 and TRBJ2-2; no firm D call. Trimming took off 0 bases at V and 3 bases at J, with 5 bases between the two ends. The CDR3 is 14 residues long. The germline CDR1 and CDR2 sequences are KGHSH and LQKENI. CDR3 bases: TGTGCCAGCTCACCACCGGCGGACACCGGGGAGCTGTTTTTT. Translating gives CASSPPADTGELFF.

The V and J genes are TRBV4-1 and TRBJ1-2; D is unresolved. CDR1 and CDR2 from the germline V gene are MGHRA and YSYEKL. The V end was cut by 3 bases, the J end by 7 bases, with 9 bases between. The CDR3 extends over 12 amino acids. Here the CDR3 DNA reads TGCGCCAGCAGCCAGACCTTCGGTGGCTACACCTTC. Amino acids: CASSQTFGGYTF.

This clonotype was seen a handful of times. The genes are TRBV9 and TRBJ1-2; D is uncertain. Germline V gene lookup returns CDR1 SGDLS and CDR2 YYNGEE. The length of the CDR3 is 13 residues. Deletions cut 4 bases from V and 8 bases from J, with 15 bases between. The DNA for the CDR3 is TGTGCCAGCAGCATCCACCTAGAAGGGGGCTACACCTTC. As protein: CASSIHLEGGYTF. The complete variable domain, with remaining parts taken from reference TRBV9 and TRBJ1-2, reads DSGVTQTPKHLITATGQRVTLRCSPRSGDLSVYWYQQSLDQGLQFLIQYYNGEERAKGNILERFSAQQFPDLHSELNLSSLELGDSALYFCASSIHLEGGYTFGSGTRLTVV.

CDR3 region: CASSEGPLAGENTDTQYF. In DNA, the CDR3 is TGTGCCAGCAGTGAAGGGCCACTGGCGGGAGAGAACACAGATACGCAGTATTTT. The V gene is TRBV25-1, the J gene TRBJ2-3, with 7 bases identical to TRBD2. The CDR3 is 18 amino acids. From germline, CDR1 is MGHDK and CDR2 SYGVNS. V was clipped by 2 bases and J by 2 bases; unmatched bases: 13.

This rearrangement joins TRBV20-1 to TRBJ2-3, with 9 bases lining up with TRBD2. V dropped 5 bases and J dropped 5; count of bases not matched to a gene: 8. The CDR3 runs to 14 residues. CDR1 and CDR2 from the germline V gene are DFQATT and SNEGSKA (reference sequence). The CDR3 spells CSAADVAGVDTQYF. CDR3 in DNA: TGCAGTGCTGCCGACGTAGCGGGGGTAGATACGCAGTATTTT.

This clonotype is labeled medium-sized. This chain links TRBV2 with TRBJ2-3; a possible D gene is TRBD1 (6 bases). Germline loops: CDR1 SNHLY, CDR2 FYNNEI. V was clipped by 4 bases and J by 4 bases, with 12 bases between them. This CDR3 has 14 amino acids. CDR3 in amino acids: CASSARGIPDTQYF. CDR3 bases: TGTGCCAGCAGTGCCAGGGGTATCCCAGATACGCAGTATTTT.

This clonotype rates as large (0.1 to 1%). This chain links TRBV7-9 with TRBJ2-5; the D gene is possibly TRBD1 (5 bases). Per the germline V gene, CDR1 is SEHNR and CDR2 is FQNEAQ (reference sequence). This CDR3 spans 15 amino acids. Trimming stripped 5 bases from V and 0 bases from J, with 13 bases between. CDR3 in amino acids: CASSQEQGYQETQYF. The CDR3 nucleotides are TGTGCCAGCAGCCAAGAGCAGGGATACCAAGAGACCCAGTACTTC.

In DNA form, the CDR3 reads TGTGCCAGCAGTAAGGGACCCAATCAGCCCCAGCATTTT. As protein: CASSKGPNQPQHF. This chain connects TRBV6-5 to TRBJ1-5; TRBD1 might be the D (5 bases). V was cut by 5 bases and J by 3 bases, with 8 bases left in between. The length of the CDR3 is 13 residues. Germline CDR1 is MNHEY and CDR2 is SVGAGI.

Notes on this clonotype: Sequence at one end of the junction differs from germline and may be a read error. V and J are TRBV5-1 and TRBJ2-3; 9 nucleotides match TRBD1. From germline, CDR1 is SGHRS and CDR2 YFSETQ. The CDR3 totals 16 residues. CDR3 residues: CVSSLDRGTQRDTQYF. The CDR3 DNA is TGCGTCAGCAGCTTGGACAGGGGAACACAAAGAGATACGCAGTATTTT.

At least ten counts were recorded for this clonotype. This chain connects TRBV5-8 to TRBJ1-2; no reliable D call. CDR3 length: 12 residues. The germline V and J ends were trimmed by 0 bases and 3 bases, with 3 bases remaining between them. CDR1 SGHTS and CDR2 YDEGEE come from the germline V gene. The DNA of the CDR3 is TGTGCCAGCAGCTTGGCCTACTATGGCTACACCTTC. Amino acid sequence: CASSLAYYGYTF.

This clonotype was counted only a few times. CDR3 region: CSVGGQGAGYGYTF. The CDR3 bases are TGCAGCGTTGGGGGGCAGGGGGCTGGCTATGGCTACACCTTC. The chain couples TRBV29-1 to TRBJ1-2; 8 nucleotides match TRBD1. The CDR3 has 14 residues. CDR1 is SQVTM, CDR2 ANQGSEA, per germline. Losses at the gene ends were 4 bases for V and 4 bases for J; bases not matched to a gene: 8.

In its sample, this clonotype was seen a few times. CDR3 in amino acids: CASSTGGYNQPQHF. The DNA of the CDR3 is TGTGCCAGCAGCACGGGGGGGTACAATCAGCCCCAGCATTTT. The chain joins TRBV7-2 to TRBJ1-5; D is possibly TRBD1 (5 bases). The CDR3 totals 14 residues. Germline assignment: CDR1 SGHTA and CDR2 FQGNSA. Trimming cost V 5 bases and J 3 bases, with 11 bases left between them. Full variable domain (missing parts from reference TRBV7-2 and TRBJ1-5): GAGVSQSPSNKVTEKGKDVELRCDPISGHTALYWYRQSLGQGLEFLIYFQGNSAPDKSGLPSDRFSAERTGGSVSTLTIQRTQQEDSAVYLCASSTGGYNQPQHFGDGTRLSIL.

The chain couples TRBV25-1 to TRBJ1-5; 7 bases line up with TRBD1. Germline V gene lookup returns CDR1 MGHDK and CDR2 SYGVNS. The CDR3 has 16 residues. V lost 7 bases and J lost 0; bases outside the gene matches: 9. CDR3 coding DNA: TGTGCCAGCAATCGACTCAGGGGGGATAGCAATCAGCCCCAGCATTTT. Translated: CASNRLRGDSNQPQHF.